The 6 T cell receptor beta chains presented below share a single source sample, sequenced in a study of blood T cell repertoires in COVID-19 (TCRdb year 2020). The library was built by means of the immunoSEQ multiplex PCR assay. The immuneACCESS repertoire file appears here via TCRdb, limited to in-frame rearrangements. These files lack a portion of the clones; in checked studies, under half of the deficit traces to unresolved V genes, and the cause of the others is not known. The sample data list around 400,000 clones, and more than 85% of these were observed just once. Clones ranked in the top ten supply more than 0.85% of the sample. Sequencing used PBMCs or T cells enriched from blood (not recorded which). Every receptor here comes from a woman aged 40-49 years who had been exposed to COVID-19.

This clone was detected a few times. The J gene is TRBJ2-1, the V gene TRBV11-3; D might be TRBD2 (6 bases). This CDR3 has 17 residues. Germline V lookup: CDR1 SGHNT, CDR2 YENEEA. V lost 5 bases to trimming and J lost 0 bases, with 17 bases between them. CDR3 in amino acids: CASSPPSVLSSYNEQFF. The CDR3 DNA reads as TGTGCCAGCAGCCCGCCTAGCGTATTAAGCTCCTACAATGAGCAGTTCTTC.

The V call is TRBV6-1, the J call TRBJ1-2, with a weak D call TRBD1 (5 bases). CDR3 size: 14 residues. Per the germline V gene, CDR1 is MNHNS and CDR2 is SASEGT. V dropped 2 bases and J dropped 4 bases, with 11 bases sitting between them. The DNA of the CDR3 is TGTGCCAGCAGTGAACGGGGGGGGACCTATGGCTACACCTTC. Amino acid sequence: CASSERGGTYGYTF.

The V and J genes are TRBV11-3 and TRBJ2-1, with TRBD2 matching over 15 bases. The CDR3 is made up of 16 amino acids. V lost 6 bases, J lost 7 bases, and 7 bases stayed unmatched. Germline V gives CDR1 SGHNT, CDR2 YENEEA. The CDR3 nucleotides are TGTGCCAGCAGTCATGGACTAGCGGGAGGGCAAAATGAGCAGTTCTTC. It yields the protein CASSHGLAGGQNEQFF.

The V gene is TRBV7-2, the J gene TRBJ2-1; possible D gene TRBD2, 6 bases. CDR3 length equals 14 residues. Trimming took 0 bases from V and 8 from J, leaving 11 bases between them. CDR1 SGHTA and CDR2 FQGNSA come from the germline V gene. CDR3 in amino acids: CASSLALRRDEQFF. The CDR3 nucleotides read TGTGCCAGCAGCTTAGCCCTCCGGAGGGATGAGCAGTTCTTC.

The chain has TRBV7-3 and TRBJ1-1; 7 bases align to TRBD1. The CDR3 is 13 amino acids. In germline, CDR1 is SGHTA, CDR2 FQGTGA. J gave up 1 base and V 6 bases, and 2 bases lay outside the gene matches. CDR3 nucleotide sequence: TGTGCCAGCAGAGACAGGGCGAACACTGAAGCTTTCTTT. Protein sequence: CASRDRANTEAFF.

The V gene is TRBV5-5, the J gene TRBJ2-7; no reliable D call. V was shortened by 2 bases and J by 4 bases, with 7 bases between the two germline ends. Germline CDR1 SGHKS, CDR2 YYEKEE (reference sequence). The CDR3 spans 12 residues. CDR3 sequence (DNA): TGTGCCAGCAGCTTAAATCTTTACGAGCAGTACTTC. This codes for CASSLNLYEQYF.